The entry below describes one TCR beta chain. The clone's antigen remains unknown. One base away there is no much larger clone; base qualities are not given. Germline trimming: 4 bases from V, 0 bases from J; junction bases outside gene matches: 6. Including cysteine and phenylalanine, the CDR3 has 17 amino acids. The entry retains the CDR3 DNA only, 51 bases that are in frame from base 1. CDR1 and CDR2 were assigned from the germline V gene as SGHTA and FQGNSA. CD8 naive samples were CD45RO-negative cells positively selected for CCR7, giving a CD45RA+CCR7+ population that excluded TemRA cells. The donors were healthy, HIV-negative adults with no recently reported acute infections or vaccinations. Every donor was a Caucasian adult residing in Nashville, Tennessee, USA. After blood collection by leukapheresis, PBMCs were isolated using Ficoll-Histopaque density gradient centrifugation and then cryopreserved in the vapor phase of liquid nitrogen. Analytical flow cytometry was used to check the purity and quantity of each magnetically sorted T cell population. Genomic DNA was isolated from every sorted fraction and measured by UV absorbance on a Nanodrop 2000c.

TCR CDR3 regions were amplified from genomic DNA by multiplex PCR using the deep immunoSEQ assay. Extracted genomic DNA from each cell subset was spread evenly across all wells of several immunoSEQ 96-well plates, with each plate serving as a replicate. Each replicate PCR for sorted subsets received roughly 200 ng genomic DNA, equal to 28,000 or so T cell genomes. The purified libraries were quantified using a Qubit 3.0 fluorometer, sized with a Bioanalyzer 2100, and then quantified again using the KAPA Library Quantification kit. A separate single-read 150-cycle Illumina NextSeq 550 flow cell was used to sequence each immunoSEQ 96-well plate. The published analysis was carried out like this. Because the immunoSEQ output held only junctional sequences and lacked quality scores, the filtering could not match the filtering applied to full-length reads. To assign V/J genes and CDR3, sequences were annotated using PyIR, a Python wrapper for IgBLAST v1.9, with IMGT germline references. Reads were filtered out if the reads had weak V/J assignments (E-value above 1e-6), no CDR3, stop codons, out-of-frame junctions, or ambiguous translated residues. A V3J clonotype was defined by an identical inferred V gene, J gene, and CDR3 amino acid sequence. Percentage overlap between repertoires was computed as shared unique clonotypes divided by the size of the smaller repertoire. Repertoire richness was assessed with RTK rarefaction, the Chao1 estimator, and Recon v2.1 estimates of unobserved clonotypes. OLGA was used to compute generation probabilities for all TCRbeta clonotypes that the gDNA method yielded from several donors. This immuneACCESS table, as held by TCRdb, lists in-frame sequences with V and J called but not all clones. Of the missing ones, under half trace to an unresolved V gene in checked studies; the others have no known cause. The V and J calls and the clone size are those of that table, but D and trimming were determined from the DNA. Counted in this sample were about 870,000 clones; 90% to 95% of them appeared once. Less than 25% of the sample comes from the top ten.

This entry comes from a study of shared clonotypes between healthy human individuals (dated by TCRdb to 2020 to 2021). Some background on the complete study: Two women and three men aged 18 to 49 years were included in the cohort. Per donor, three plates each were used for CD4 naive and CD4 memory, two for CD8 naive, and one for CD8 memory. Leukapheresis yielded between about 0.94 and 9.5 billion PBMCs per donor. Different laboratories and diverse techniques were used to prepare libraries and sequence TCR repertoires, to increase sequencing depth and limit assay-specific biases. To estimate repertoire size and how much clonotypes are shared between individuals, the study performed deep sequencing of blood TCR repertoires from 4 to 6 healthy adults.

What the research found in general, with its limitations: The genetic and exposure-history diversity represented was limited by the small number of donors. Sampling was restricted to blood, and TCR repertoires in tissue are likely to differ from TCR repertoires in blood. Pairwise subsampling indicated that sequencing depth was expected to affect the degree of clonotype sharing among donors. Higher generation probabilities were observed for clonotypes shared by all four sorted-subset donors than for non-shared clonotypes. Estimated clonotype richness was generally larger for naive than for memory subsets. When a few donors were compared, the shared fraction of clonotypes was around 5% for naive CD4, 3.5% for naive CD8, 2.3% for memory CD4, and roughly 0.43% for memory CD8. Even with the large sequencing depth, rarefaction of the sorted-subset datasets indicated that sequencing was incomplete.

The TCR comes from a man younger than 45 in good health. The rearrangement joined TRBV7-2 to TRBJ2-3; TRBD2 lines up with 11 middle nucleotides. Input material: naive CD8+ T cells sorted from blood. What the cell subset or site label conveys for this sample: CD45RA+CCR7+. CDR3 loop: CASSSGLAGTSTDTQYF. DNA sequence: TGTGCCAGCAGCTCCGGACTAGCGGGCACTAGCACAGATACGCAGTATTTT. Extended through the reference TRBV7-2 and TRBJ2-3 proteins, this CDR3 yields the full variable domain: GAGVSQSPSNKVTEKGKDVELRCDPISGHTALYWYRQSLGQGLEFLIYFQGNSAPDKSGLPSDRFSAERTGGSVSTLTIQRTQQEDSAVYLCASSSGLAGTSTDTQYFGPGTRLTVL.